The present T cell receptor beta chain was sequenced within a study of post-analysis software for immune sequencing data. Study conclusions and caveats: Compared against controls, patients with multiple sclerosis displayed significantly lower normalized Chao1 diversity. TRBV5-6, TRBV5-1 and TRBV20-1 belonged to a set of roughly 5 TRBV segments that were more frequent in patients than controls. Co-batched samples clustered tightly together by F measure.

As for this clonotype: Its antigen remains unidentified.

Germline assignment: CDR1 MNHEY and CDR2 SMNVEV (reference sequence). Losses at the gene ends were 7 bases for V and 0 bases for J; bases not matched to a gene: 11. The CDR3 covers 16 residues. Built from TCR beta cDNA, the libraries had unique molecular identifiers in them. TCRdb re-called the PCR reads with MiXCR, one entry per CDR3 protein. Counted here are around 500,000 distinct CDR3 sequences, approximately 34% occurring once; the ten biggest clones make up around 5.9%. The receptor was isolated from a girl between 2 and 17 years old with multiple sclerosis. Sequenced: blood. V usage is TRBV27 and J usage is TRBJ2-7; 8 nucleotides align to TRBD2. The CDR3 coding sequence is TGTGCCAGCAACACAATCCGGGGGGGCACCTCCTACGAGCAGTACTTC. Its translation is CASNTIRGGTSYEQYF.